This entry describes one T cell receptor beta chain. Germline V gene sequence: CDR1 SGHVS, CDR2 FNYEAQ. Unmatched junction bases numbered 4, after V lost 8 bases and J lost 8 bases. This CDR3 contains 12 residues. The sample belongs to a study of technical replicates of blood from a few donors. Sequencing used immunoSEQ multiplex PCR; TCRdb keeps in-frame clones, though not all of them. The sample records about 70,000 clones, roughly 96% being singletons. Material: T cells isolated from PBMCs. This TCR derives from a human donor in good health. The chain has TRBV7-6 and TRBJ2-1, with 9 positions matching TRBD1. The CDR3 nucleotides are TGTGCCAGCGGGACAGGGTATGATGAGCAGTTCTTC. Amino acids: CASGTGYDEQFF.